A selection of T cell receptor beta chains follows, all from one sample in a study of blood T cell repertoires in COVID-19. This table comes from immunoSEQ multiplex PCR, and its TCRdb copy is limited to in-frame clones, with some not included. This table holds 200,000 or so clones, around nine tenths found once. The sequenced sample was peripheral blood. These receptors all stem from a man in his fifties with COVID-19, enrolled during active disease. The CDR3 runs from the conserved cysteine through the conserved F or W.

CDR3aa	j_gene	len	v_gene
CASSSRTSGTSDTQYF	TRBJ2-3	16	TRBV7-8
CASSPSHRQGSTDTQYF	TRBJ2-3	17	TRBV6-6
CAWSVSRTGGFDTEAFF	TRBJ1-1	17	TRBV30
CASTSGTNYNEQFF	TRBJ2-1	14	TRBV5-1
CATSDPQDSYNEQFF	TRBJ2-1	15	TRBV24-1
CASKNRTNEQYF	TRBJ2-7	12	TRBV27
CASSIGGQGYEQYF	TRBJ2-7	14	TRBV19
CASSSLGGSQETQYF	TRBJ2-5	15	TRBV7-6
CASSLIFLQGGVSDTQYF	TRBJ2-3	18	TRBV28
CASSAQQDNEQFF	TRBJ2-1	13	TRBV18
CASSVGQGDYNEQFF	TRBJ2-1	15	TRBV5-5
CASGLYRGRITGELFF	TRBJ2-2	16	TRBV12-5
CASSEGLAFTDTQYF	TRBJ2-3	15	TRBV2
CAWGGTATNEKLFF	TRBJ1-4	14	TRBV30
CASSLVGARGLDEAFF	TRBJ1-1	16	TRBV5-6
CASSLGQGITEAFF	TRBJ1-1	14	TRBV3-1/TRBV3-2
CASSLEGRVQYF	TRBJ2-7	12	TRBV11-2
CASGGGSSGAPTDTQYF	TRBJ2-3	17	TRBV4-2
CASSLARRQFYGYTF	TRBJ1-2	15	TRBV7-8
CASLASFDEQFF	TRBJ2-1	12	TRBV2
CASTERTGGFTEAFF	TRBJ1-1	15	TRBV2
CASNRAGVGPDYEQYF	TRBJ2-7	16	TRBV5-5
CASSLAPVVSYNSPLHF	TRBJ1-6	17	TRBV7-8
CASSGGTGNSPLHF	TRBJ1-6	14	TRBV2
CASSIEGSRISNYGYTF	TRBJ1-2	17	TRBV19
CASSRIAGGLEDTQYF	TRBJ2-3	16	TRBV7-2
CAISGPISYEQYF	TRBJ2-7	13	TRBV10-3
CASSQDGLAAGPSKETQYF	TRBJ2-5	19	TRBV3-1/TRBV3-2
CASSTGGAGINEQFF	TRBJ2-1	15	TRBV5-4
CASSLGTFSLGEQYF	TRBJ2-7	15	TRBV6-5
CASSLGGPGIQPQHF	TRBJ1-5	15	TRBV5-5
CAISEGEGPGPYGYTF	TRBJ1-2	16	TRBV10-3
CASSPLTLNTEAFF	TRBJ1-1	14	TRBV6-5
CASSAGLGYNEQFF	TRBJ2-1	14	TRBV5-1
CASSEEAGGTAGTQYF	TRBJ2-5	16	TRBV6-1
CASSVGGTNNEQFF	TRBJ2-1	14	TRBV2
CAWSAQGDQPQHF	TRBJ1-5	13	TRBV30
CASRTTGEGQPQHF	TRBJ1-5	14	TRBV6-6
CASSPRDSSGNTIYF	TRBJ1-3	15	TRBV19